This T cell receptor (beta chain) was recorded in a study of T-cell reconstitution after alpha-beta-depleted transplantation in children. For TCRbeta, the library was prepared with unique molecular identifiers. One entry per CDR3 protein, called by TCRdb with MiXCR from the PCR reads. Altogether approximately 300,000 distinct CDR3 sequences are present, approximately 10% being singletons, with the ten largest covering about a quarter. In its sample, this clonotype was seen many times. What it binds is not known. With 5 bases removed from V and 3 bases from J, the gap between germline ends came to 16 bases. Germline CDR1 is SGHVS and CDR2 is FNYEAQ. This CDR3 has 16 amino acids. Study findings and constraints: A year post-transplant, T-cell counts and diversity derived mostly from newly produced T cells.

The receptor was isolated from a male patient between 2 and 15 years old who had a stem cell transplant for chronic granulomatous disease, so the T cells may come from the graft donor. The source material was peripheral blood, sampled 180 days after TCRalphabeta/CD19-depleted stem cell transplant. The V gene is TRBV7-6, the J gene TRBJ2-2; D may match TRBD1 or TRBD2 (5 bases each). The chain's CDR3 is CASSPWTLGDTGELFF. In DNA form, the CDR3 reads TGTGCCAGCAGCCCATGGACTCTGGGGGACACCGGGGAGCTGTTTTTT. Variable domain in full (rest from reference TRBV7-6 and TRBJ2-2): GAGVSQSPRYKVTKRGQDVALRCDPISGHVSLYWYRQALGQGPEFLTYFNYEAQQDKSGLPNDRFSAERPEGSISTLTIQRTEQRDSAMYRCASSPWTLGDTGELFFGEGSRLTVL.